This T cell receptor (beta chain) was captured in a study of T-cell memory formation after mild COVID-19. The wider study: TCR clusters mostly belonged to single donors.

TCRdb reanalysed the 5' RACE reads using MiXCR and keeps one entry per CDR3 protein. The sample has roughly 240,000 distinct CDR3 sequences; around 15% are singletons. Worth noting for this clonotype: The antigen is undetermined.

The study, taken as a whole, reports: Cross-reactive memory apparently joined, as some responding clones appeared in pre-infection memory. Contracting CD4+ clones were located mainly in CM and EM, and CD8+ clones in EMRA. Clones that shrank (day 15 to 85) were balanced CD4/CD8, whereas later expanders leaned CD4+.

Germline V gives CDR1 SGHVS, CDR2 FNYEAQ. The CDR3 consists of 12 residues. V lost 4 bases and J 0 bases, leaving 3 bases between the germline ends. Sequenced: PBMCs or a T cell subset sorted from them (not recorded which). The source of this sequence is a man aged 18 to 30 who had mild COVID-19 (a few samples of this study predate the infection). Cell type and time point are not known. The J gene is TRBJ2-5, the V gene TRBV7-6, with D unresolved. CDR3 sequence: CASSWYQETQYF. In DNA form, the CDR3 reads TGTGCCAGCAGCTGGTACCAAGAGACCCAGTACTTC.